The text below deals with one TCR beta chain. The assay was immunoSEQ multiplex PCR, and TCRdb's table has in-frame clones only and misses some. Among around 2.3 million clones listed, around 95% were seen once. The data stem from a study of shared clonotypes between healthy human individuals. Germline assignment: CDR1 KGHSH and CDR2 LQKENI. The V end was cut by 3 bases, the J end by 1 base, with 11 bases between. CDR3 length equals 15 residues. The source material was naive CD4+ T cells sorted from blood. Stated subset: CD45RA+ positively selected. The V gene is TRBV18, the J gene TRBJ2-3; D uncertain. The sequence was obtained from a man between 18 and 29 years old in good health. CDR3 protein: CASSPSPWGTDTQYF. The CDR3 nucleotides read TGTGCCAGCTCACCGAGCCCCTGGGGCACAGATACGCAGTATTTT.